This T cell receptor beta chain is from a study of glioma-infiltrating T cells (dated by TCRdb to 2016 to 2017). Regarding the complete study: TCR alpha- and beta-chain repertoires were sequenced from glioma tissue, non-neoplastic brain tissue and matched peripheral blood mononuclear cells. The paired cohort was made up of three low-grade glioma patients, about 8 primary glioblastoma patients and three non-glioma patients who contributed non-neoplastic brain tissue. To gauge divergence between tissue and blood T-cell populations, every tissue-infiltrating repertoire was compared against the peripheral blood repertoire from the same patient. What the authors observed across the whole study: Very few CDR3 sequences were found to be shared between tissue and blood, and this scarcity was attributed to high CDR3 diversity and limited sampling. Group comparisons rested on small numbers: three non-neoplastic, three low-grade glioma and about 8 glioblastoma patients. VJ-independent divergence between tissue and blood was below expectation in non-neoplastic patients but above expectation in all gliomas, especially low-grade gliomas.

The iRepertoire nested amplicon-rescue multiplex PCR (arm-PCR) platform was used to amplify TCR alpha and beta CDR3 regions from RNA. The input for one-step reverse transcription and amplification was roughly 100-450 ng of either tissue mRNA or PBMC total RNA. Following bead purification, Illumina adapters were added by a secondary multiplex PCR, and libraries between 200 and 400 bp were gel-purified. Internal 6-nucleotide barcodes were carried by the libraries and were used for demultiplexing. Libraries were sequenced on an Illumina MiSeq with 2x220 or 2x250 nucleotide paired-end reads. On the study's bioinformatics: FLASH 1.2.11 was used to merge paired reads, and BWA-MEM then aligned the reads to the GRCh37 human genome before TRA and TRB reads were extracted. V and J assignment used an IMGT-derived reference of cassette sequences and CDR3 motifs that included pseudogenes. Reads were translated in three frames, and productive CDR3s were defined as those with a C...FGXG motif and no stop codons. Unique combinations of V-J cassette pair and CDR3 amino acid sequence were defined as clonotypes. Hamming distance filtering was applied to reads, with thresholds set by the sequence error rate of each sample in mapped regions. TCRdb reworked the public reads: Q25 trimming with fastp, MiXCR clone assembly, productive beta chains retained. Rows with one shared CDR3 protein collapse into an entry with the most common genes and DNA. TCRdb, not the original authors, processed these V and J calls. The sample table records 150,000 to 200,000 distinct CDR3 sequences; 32% of these occur just once. Around 20% of the sample is taken by the ten largest.

As regards this clonotype: What this receptor recognizes is not known. A read error may explain this, as a much larger clone is one base away.

According to the germline V gene (reference sequence), CDR1 reads DFQATT and CDR2 reads SNEGSKA. From cysteine to phenylalanine, the CDR3 is 13 amino acids long. Just the 39-base CDR3 DNA is kept, in frame starting at base 1. The sequencing input was glioma tissue, nonneoplastic brain tissue, or PBMCs (not recorded which). This TCR derives from a human donor with low-grade glioma or glioblastoma, undergoing nonglioma brain surgery, or in good health (not recorded which). Recombination joined TRBV20-1 with TRBJ2-7; TRBD2 matches 12 bases in the middle. The sequenced DNA is TGCAGTGCTGTGACTAGCGGGAGCTACGGGCAGTACTTC. Its amino acids are CSAVTSGSYGQYF.